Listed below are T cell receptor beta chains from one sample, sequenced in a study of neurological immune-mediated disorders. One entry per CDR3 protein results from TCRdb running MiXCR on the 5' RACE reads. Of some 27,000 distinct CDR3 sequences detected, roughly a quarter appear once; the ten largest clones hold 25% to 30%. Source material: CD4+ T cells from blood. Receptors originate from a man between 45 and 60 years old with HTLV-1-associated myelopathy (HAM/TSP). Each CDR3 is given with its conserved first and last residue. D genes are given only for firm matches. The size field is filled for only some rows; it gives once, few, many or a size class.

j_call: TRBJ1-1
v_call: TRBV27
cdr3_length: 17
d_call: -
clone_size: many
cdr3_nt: TGTGCCAGCAGTCTAGACCCTCGGATATCAGAGAACACTGAAGCTTTCTTT
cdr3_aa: CASSLDPRISENTEAFF

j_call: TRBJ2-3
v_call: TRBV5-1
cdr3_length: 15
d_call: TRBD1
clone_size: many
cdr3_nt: TGCGCCAGCAGCCAAGACAGGGGGAGCACAGATACGCAGTATTTT
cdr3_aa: CASSQDRGSTDTQYF

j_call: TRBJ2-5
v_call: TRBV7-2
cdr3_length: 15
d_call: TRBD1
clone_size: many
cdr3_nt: TGTGCCAGCAGCTTCCAGACAGGGAGCCAAGAGACCCAGTACTTC
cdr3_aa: CASSFQTGSQETQYF

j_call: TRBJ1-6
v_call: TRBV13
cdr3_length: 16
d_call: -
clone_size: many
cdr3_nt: TGTGCCAGCAGCCTCGGCCGGGGCAGACGCGATTCACCCCTCCACTTT
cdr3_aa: CASSLGRGRRDSPLHF

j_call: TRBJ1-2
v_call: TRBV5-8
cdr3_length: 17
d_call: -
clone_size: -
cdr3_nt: TGTGCCAGCAGCTTAGGGGGACACACGAGAACGATCTATGGCTACACCTTC
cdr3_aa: CASSLGGHTRTIYGYTF

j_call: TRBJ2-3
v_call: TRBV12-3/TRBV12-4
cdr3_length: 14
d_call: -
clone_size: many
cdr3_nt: TGTGCCAGCCGGTCGCGAGGGGCTGGAGATACGCAGTATTTT
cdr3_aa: CASRSRGAGDTQYF

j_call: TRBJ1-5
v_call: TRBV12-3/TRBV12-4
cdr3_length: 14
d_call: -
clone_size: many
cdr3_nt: TGTGCCAGCAGTTTGACAGGAGGCAATCAGCCCCAGCATTTT
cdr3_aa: CASSLTGGNQPQHF

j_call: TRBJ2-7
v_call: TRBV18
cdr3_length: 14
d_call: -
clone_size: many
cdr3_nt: TGTGCCAGCTCGGGGGCGGCCCAGACCTACGAGCAGTACTTC
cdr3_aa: CASSGAAQTYEQYF

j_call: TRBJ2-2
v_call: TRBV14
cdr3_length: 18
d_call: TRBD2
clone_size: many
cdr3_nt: TGTGCCAGCAGCCAATCTCGCGGCGGGAGGGCCCGAACCGGGGAGCTGTTTTTT
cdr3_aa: CASSQSRGGRARTGELFF

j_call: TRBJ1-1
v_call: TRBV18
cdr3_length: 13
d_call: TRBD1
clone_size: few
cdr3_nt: TGTGCCAGCTCACCTAAAGACAGGGGTGAAGCTTTCTTT
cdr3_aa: CASSPKDRGEAFF

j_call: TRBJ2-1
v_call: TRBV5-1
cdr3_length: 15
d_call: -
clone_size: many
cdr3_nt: TGCGCCAGCAGCAAATTTACAGGGCAAGAGAGTGAGCAGTTCTTC
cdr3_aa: CASSKFTGQESEQFF

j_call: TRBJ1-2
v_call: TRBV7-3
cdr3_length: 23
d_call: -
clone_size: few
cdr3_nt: -
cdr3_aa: CASSLLGVEQFFGPGTLGYGYTF